Listed below are T cell receptor beta chains from one sample, sequenced in a study of response to subunit inactivated influenza vaccine. Each CDR3 protein is one row after TCRdb ran MiXCR on the RT-PCR reads. Here the sample spans over 750,000 distinct CDR3 sequences, around 21% being singletons. The material was PBMCs from blood, obtained less than 6 days after vaccination. The origin of the receptors is a man aged 50 or older who received an inactivated influenza vaccine. The CDR3 runs from the conserved cysteine through the conserved F or W. The D gene is left open where the match is weak. Size tells how often a clone was seen (once, few, many) or the class of an expanded clone, and some rows leave it out.

d_gene: .
abundance: .
j_gene: TRBJ2-7
v_gene: TRBV30
CDR3aa: CAWSVLDRSYEQYF
CDR3nt: TGTGCCTGGAGTGTACTAGACAGATCCTACGAGCAGTACTTC

d_gene: .
abundance: .
j_gene: TRBJ1-2
v_gene: TRBV19
CDR3aa: CASNKGRVNYGYTF
CDR3nt: TGTGCCAGTAATAAGGGCAGGGTGAACTATGGCTACACCTTC

d_gene: TRBD1
abundance: .
j_gene: TRBJ1-5
v_gene: TRBV5-6
CDR3aa: CASSILTGGINQPQHF
CDR3nt: TGTGCCAGCAGCATCCTGACAGGGGGAATCAATCAGCCCCAGCATTTT

d_gene: .
abundance: few
j_gene: TRBJ2-5
v_gene: TRBV2
CDR3aa: CASSEAAGTGTQYF
CDR3nt: TGTGCCAGCAGTGAAGCCGCCGGGACGGGGACCCAGTACTTC

d_gene: TRBD2
abundance: .
j_gene: TRBJ2-5
v_gene: TRBV6-2/TRBV6-3
CDR3aa: CASSLYSGREETQYF
CDR3nt: TGTGCCAGCAGTTTGTATAGCGGGAGGGAAGAGACCCAGTACTTC

d_gene: .
abundance: few
j_gene: TRBJ2-6
v_gene: TRBV20-1
CDR3aa: CSARMAAVPGANVLTF
CDR3nt: TGCAGTGCTAGAATGGCGGCAGTACCTGGGGCCAACGTCCTGACTTTC

d_gene: .
abundance: .
j_gene: TRBJ1-4
v_gene: TRBV20-1
CDR3aa: CSARTGSTNEKLFF
CDR3nt: TGCAGTGCTAGAACAGGGAGCACTAATGAAAAACTGTTTTTT

d_gene: .
abundance: .
j_gene: TRBJ1-5
v_gene: TRBV12-3/TRBV12-4
CDR3aa: CASSLNEGPNQPQHF
CDR3nt: TGTGCCAGCAGTTTGAACGAAGGCCCTAATCAGCCCCAGCATTTT

d_gene: TRBD1
abundance: few
j_gene: TRBJ1-2
v_gene: TRBV20-1
CDR3aa: CHAPLTGGPNYGYTF
CDR3nt: TGCCACGCTCCACTTACAGGGGGTCCCAACTATGGCTACACCTTC

d_gene: TRBD1
abundance: .
j_gene: TRBJ1-4
v_gene: TRBV6-1
CDR3aa: CASSRLTGGREKLFF
CDR3nt: TGTGCCAGCAGTCGGCTGACAGGGGGAAGGGAAAAACTGTTTTTT

d_gene: TRBD1
abundance: few
j_gene: TRBJ1-2
v_gene: TRBV6-1
CDR3aa: CASRLTRGYNYGYTF
CDR3nt: TGTGCCAGCAGGCTGACCAGGGGGTACAACTATGGCTACACCTTC

d_gene: TRBD2
abundance: .
j_gene: TRBJ2-3
v_gene: TRBV30
CDR3aa: CAWSVAGDTQYF
CDR3nt: TGTGCCTGGAGTGTAGCGGGGGATACGCAGTATTTT

d_gene: .
abundance: .
j_gene: TRBJ2-3
v_gene: TRBV7-9
CDR3aa: CASSLGAGPDTQYF
CDR3nt: TGTGCCAGCAGCTTGGGGGCAGGGCCAGATACGCAGTATTTT